Here is one T cell receptor beta chain with its context. The sample belongs to a study of blood T cell repertoires in COVID-19. At the level of the study: Material from acute and convalescent COVID-19 was sourced from the United States, Italy and Spain. The analysed material was cDNA or gDNA that came from T cells, B-cell-depleted T cells, or PBMCs.

Original handling: Reference gene primers were amplified, and this amplification served to estimate nucleated cell counts. Assay used: immunoSEQ multiplex PCR; TCRdb lists only in-frame clones, some missing. Clone size and the V and J calls come from that table; the DNA yielded D and trimming. This sample carries about 240,000 clones, 87% of them seen once, and the ten largest clones take approximately 7.5%. V shed 3 bases, J shed 1 base, and the junction held 21 bases outside the gene matches. The CDR3 is made up of 20 amino acids. The germline V gene has CDR1 SGDLS and CDR2 YYNGEE. The receptor comes from a man aged 55 to 70 who had recovered from COVID-19. The V and J genes are TRBV9 and TRBJ1-2; 7 positions match TRBD1. The sample comprised peripheral blood. The CDR3 sequence is CASSGPSRDRQPQSNYGYTF. In DNA, the CDR3 is TGTGCCAGCAGCGGCCCCTCACGGGACAGACAACCTCAGAGTAACTATGGCTACACCTTC.